This is a list of T cell receptor beta chains from one sample in a study of blood T cell repertoires in COVID-19. The repertoire was sequenced with immunoSEQ multiplex PCR; TCRdb's copy has only in-frame clones and lacks some. The table shows 95,000 to 150,000 clones, with nearly 90% occurring only once. The source material was peripheral blood. The receptors shown here come from a woman aged 55 to 70 with COVID-19, enrolled during active disease. The conserved cysteine and the conserved F or W are not part of the CDR3 here. The D gene is left open where the match is weak.

>TRBJ1-6|TRBD1|TRBV18|14
ASSPRQGSYNSPLH
>TRBJ2-1|TRBD2|TRBV12-5|15
ASGLVATSGGAGEQF
>TRBJ2-1|.|TRBV5-6|11
ASSLGRTNEQF
>TRBJ2-6|.|TRBV7-9|12
ASSHGTGANVLT
>TRBJ2-2|TRBD2|TRBV18|13
ASSPFSGGTGELF
>TRBJ1-1|.|TRBV12-5|11
ASVLRGATEAF
>TRBJ1-1|.|TRBV7-9|10
ASSVTGTEAF
>TRBJ2-5|TRBD2|TRBV4-3|14
ASSQEGVAGFETQY
>TRBJ1-2|TRBD1|TRBV7-2|15
ASSLEGLRQGAYGYT
>TRBJ1-3|.|TRBV2|15
ASSESRGPRSGNTIY
>TRBJ1-2|.|TRBV5-4|10
ASSLSEGGYT
>TRBJ1-2|TRBD1|TRBV6-6|15
ASSPDRGQSEVYGYT
>TRBJ1-1|TRBD1|TRBV6-2/TRBV6-3|13
ASSSSGTENTEAF
>TRBJ1-2|.|TRBV5-1|13
ASSPTADGGQGYT
>TRBJ2-5|TRBD1|TRBV12-5|12
ASGLGTGGETQY
>TRBJ2-3|.|TRBV7-9|14
ASSLGGGLFTDTQY
>TRBJ2-1|.|TRBV6-2/TRBV6-3|10
ASSRTSTEQF
>TRBJ1-3|TRBD1|TRBV6-5|13
ATGGDRGGGNTIY
>TRBJ1-2|TRBD1|TRBV18|14
ASSPVVGQGTTGYT
>TRBJ1-4|TRBD1|TRBV28|13
ASSPLDRVGGKLF
>TRBJ2-7|TRBD1|TRBV30|12
AWGPGQGSYEQY
>TRBJ2-3|TRBD2|TRBV19|15
ASSIETSGGPPDTQY
>TRBJ2-3|.|TRBV3-1/TRBV3-2|14
ASSQDIRQLTDTQY
>TRBJ1-1|.|TRBV19|12
ASVRWGVLPEAF
>TRBJ2-5|TRBD2|TRBV7-2|13
ASSFGLAGPETQY
>TRBJ1-1|TRBD1|TRBV5-6|12
ASSFDRVATEAF
>TRBJ2-5|TRBD2|TRBV5-1|13
ASSLSAGAQETQY
>TRBJ2-5|TRBD2|TRBV9|15
ASSVRSSGAHQETQY
>TRBJ2-2|.|TRBV21-1|12
ASRRTANTGELF
>TRBJ1-6|.|TRBV19|12
ASSNGVGNSPLH
>TRBJ2-7|.|TRBV12-3/TRBV12-4|9
ASSPSYEQY
>TRBJ1-2|.|TRBV13|9
ASSVRIGYT
>TRBJ2-7|TRBD1|TRBV20-1|13
SASPGQGYFYEQY
>TRBJ2-1|TRBD2|TRBV19|13
ASSTGTRVGNEQF
>TRBJ1-2|TRBD1|TRBV5-6|13
ASSTGQVVNYGYT
>TRBJ2-2|TRBD2|TRBV19|12
ASSPRRGGGELF
>TRBJ2-2|.|TRBV9|12
ASSTRQLSGELF
>TRBJ2-7|.|TRBV11-3|10
ASSLAGDEQY
>TRBJ1-6|.|TRBV2|13
ASRPRTAGSSPLH
>TRBJ2-3|.|TRBV7-3|11
ASSSLGVDTQY
>TRBJ2-7|TRBD1|TRBV19|15
ASSRGPWTGSSYEQY
>TRBJ1-5|TRBD1|TRBV28|11
ASRNRGYQPQH
>TRBJ1-4|TRBD1|TRBV5-6|13
ASSTTGEGNEKLF
>TRBJ2-3|TRBD2|TRBV7-2|13
ASSLVAGGPNTQY
>TRBJ1-1|TRBD1|TRBV5-5|13
ASSVGQDLNTEAF
>TRBJ1-2|.|TRBV18|11
ASSPTVNYGYT
>TRBJ1-4|.|TRBV7-9|13
ASSLDRVVLEKLF
>TRBJ1-1|.|TRBV5-1|12
ASSSVDRNTEAF
>TRBJ2-3|.|TRBV5-8|14
ASSSTRREGIDTQY
>TRBJ1-1|TRBD1|TRBV3-1/TRBV3-2|14
ASSQEAGTVNTEAF
>TRBJ1-1|.|TRBV10-3|13
AISESAGENTEAF
>TRBJ1-1|.|TRBV18|12
ASSPEYRGTEAF
>TRBJ1-1|.|TRBV4-1|14
ASSHPTGGVNTEAF
>TRBJ1-5|.|TRBV29-1|10
SVGVRNQPQH
>TRBJ1-6|TRBD1|TRBV5-1|14
ASSGTGTGDNSPLH
>TRBJ1-2|TRBD1|TRBV12-3/TRBV12-4|11
ASSLGQGIGYT
>TRBJ1-2|.|TRBV5-6|13
ASSPLGGAKDGYT
>TRBJ1-6|.|TRBV6-5|11
ASRLTGISPLH